The 28 T cell receptor beta chains below were found in one sample sequenced in a study of cytomegalovirus exposure and HLA in healthy donors. Vbeta (60) and Jbeta (13) primers were used in the PCR. Here immunoSEQ multiplex PCR was the method, and the copy in TCRdb shows in-frame clones only, minus some. This sample contains approximately 200,000 clones. The specimen sequenced was PBMCs. These receptor sequences come from a boy aged 5-17 years in good health and CMV-seronegative.

V usage is TRBV11-3 and J usage is TRBJ2-2; 7 bases map to TRBD1. The J segment lost 3 bases and the V segment lost 3 bases, leaving 1 base of the junction unmatched. The CDR3 has 14 amino acids. The germline V gene has CDR1 SGHNT and CDR2 YENEEA. CDR3 sequence reads: CASSFDRDTGELFF. In nucleotides, the CDR3 is TGTGCCAGCAGCTTTGACAGGGACACCGGGGAGCTGTTTTTT.

The rearrangement uses TRBV7-2 and TRBJ2-2, with D uncertain. This CDR3 has 12 residues. The germline gives CDR1 SGHTA, CDR2 FQGNSA. Trimming took off 4 bases at V and 7 bases at J, with 7 bases between the two ends. DNA for the CDR3: TGTGCCAGCAGCTCCTATGGCGGGGAGCTGTTTTTT. The encoded protein is CASSSYGGELFF. Filled out from reference TRBV7-2 and TRBJ2-2, the complete variable domain reads GAGVSQSPSNKVTEKGKDVELRCDPISGHTALYWYRQSLGQGLEFLIYFQGNSAPDKSGLPSDRFSAERTGGSVSTLTIQRTQQEDSAVYLCASSSYGGELFFGEGSRLTVL.

This sequence joins TRBV7-9 and TRBJ2-1; no clear D gene. The CDR3 is 13 residues long. V lost 5 bases and J 4 bases, leaving 9 bases between the germline ends. Germline CDR1 SEHNR, CDR2 FQNEAQ (reference sequence). CDR3 nucleotides: TGTGCCAGCAGCCCAAAGAGTTACAATGAGCAGTTCTTC. This encodes CASSPKSYNEQFF. The variable domain in full, completed from reference TRBV7-9 and TRBJ2-1, reads DTGVSQNPRHKITKRGQNVTFRCDPISEHNRLYWYRQTLGQGPEFLTYFQNEAQLEKSRLLSDRFSAERPKGSFSTLEIQRTEQGDSAMYLCASSPKSYNEQFFGPGTRLTVL.

The rearrangement links TRBV14 to TRBJ2-3, with a weak D call TRBD2 (6 bases). This CDR3 is 16 amino acids long. The germline CDR1 and CDR2 sequences are SGHDN and FVKESK. The ends were cut back, 0 bases at V and 1 base at J, with 11 bases in the middle. CDR3 nucleotides: TGTGCCAGCAGCCAAGATCGCGGCGGGGGCACAGATACGCAGTATTTT. This translates into CASSQDRGGGTDTQYF.

CDR3 nucleotides: TGTGCCAGCTCACCCCGGCGGCCGGACAATGAGCAGTTCTTC. Its protein product is CASSPRRPDNEQFF. This rearrangement joins TRBV18 to TRBJ2-1, with D uncertain. Germline assignment: CDR1 KGHSH and CDR2 LQKENI. The CDR3 spans 14 residues. V shed 3 bases and J shed 5 bases, with 11 bases lying between them. The entire variable domain, with the rest obtained from reference TRBV18 and TRBJ2-1, is as follows: NAGVMQNPRHLVRRRGQEARLRCSPMKGHSHVYWYRQLPEEGLKFMVYLQKENIIDESGMPKERFSAEFPKEGPSILRIQQVVRGDSAAYFCASSPRRPDNEQFFGPGTRLTVL.

The chain employs TRBV28 and TRBJ1-1, with a possible D match to TRBD1 (6 bases). The germline V and J ends were trimmed by 7 bases and 5 bases, with 14 bases remaining between them. Germline V CDR1 and CDR2: MDHEN, SYDVKM. The CDR3 sequence is 13 residues long. CDR3 nucleotide sequence: TGTGCCAGCACCACAGGGTTTCGTACTGAAGCTTTCTTT. This gives the protein CASTTGFRTEAFF.

V and J are TRBV5-6 and TRBJ2-4; no definite D call. The CDR3 sequence is 11 residues long. V was trimmed by 2 bases and J by 6 bases, leaving 3 bases between them. In germline, CDR1 is SGHDT, CDR2 YYEEEE. CDR3: CASSLANIQYF. As DNA, the CDR3 is TGTGCCAGCAGCTTAGCAAACATTCAGTACTTC.

The rearrangement links TRBV30 to TRBJ1-2; weak D call: TRBD1 (5 bases). This CDR3 comprises 13 residues. The V gene lost 3 bases and the J gene lost 6 bases, with 14 bases spanning the gap. CDR1 and CDR2 (germline): GTSNPN, SVGIG (reference sequence). Here the CDR3 reads CAWSVSVGDGYTF. CDR3 in DNA: TGTGCCTGGAGCGTCTCGGTAGGGGATGGCTACACCTTC.

The V gene is TRBV6-1, the J gene TRBJ1-1; D call uncertain. Trimming shortened V by 4 bases and J by 9 bases, and 15 bases separated the two germline ends. Germline V gene lookup returns CDR1 MNHNS and CDR2 SASEGT. There are 13 residues in the CDR3. The CDR3 DNA sequence: TGTGCCAGCAGTGTCCGGACTTTTTATCAAGCTTTCTTT. It is translated as CASSVRTFYQAFF.

The chain carries TRBV5-8 and TRBJ1-4; D ambiguous. Trimming pared 4 bases from V and 0 bases from J, leaving 10 bases between. The CDR3 consists of 15 residues. Germline V lookup: CDR1 SGHTS, CDR2 YDEGEE. For the CDR3, the DNA is TGTGCCAGCAGCCCTGAGGGAGCAACTAATGAAAAACTGTTTTTT. It is translated as CASSPEGATNEKLFF.

The V call is TRBV7-8, the J call TRBJ2-7, with 10 bases lining up with TRBD1. Germline-derived CDR1 and CDR2 are SGHVS and FQNEAQ. V was clipped by 5 bases and J by 0 bases; unmatched bases: 4. This CDR3 is built from 15 residues. In DNA, the CDR3 is TGTGCCAGCAGCCTCAGACAGGGGGCCTCCTACGAGCAGTACTTC. It specifies CASSLRQGASYEQYF. The full variable domain, completed using reference TRBV7-8 and TRBJ2-7, is GAGVSQSPRYKVAKRGQDVALRCDPISGHVSLFWYQQALGQGPEFLTYFQNEAQLDKSGLPSDRFFAERPEGSVSTLKIQRTQQEDSAVYLCASSLRQGASYEQYFGPGTRLTVT.

The CDR3 loop is CASCLGPDNQPQHF. In nucleotides, the CDR3 is TGTGCCAGTTGCCTGGGGCCGGACAATCAGCCCCAGCATTTT. The gene calls are TRBV19 and TRBJ1-5; D is possibly TRBD1 (5 bases). With 8 bases removed from V and 3 bases from J, the gap between germline ends came to 14 bases. The germline V gene encodes CDR1 LNHDA and CDR2 SQIVND (reference sequence). This CDR3 region has 14 residues.

The chain is built from TRBV11-3 and TRBJ1-1; D gene ambiguous. Trimming removed 5 bases from V and 11 bases from J, with 18 bases in between. CDR3 length: 13 residues. Germline values: CDR1 SGHNT, CDR2 YENEEA. This CDR3 reads CASSPRGDLMAFF. CDR3 bases: TGTGCCAGCAGCCCACGAGGCGATCTAATGGCTTTCTTT.

The CDR3, as DNA: TGTGCCAGCAGCTTAGCGTGGGGAGGGGATGGATACGAGCAGTACTTC. It yields the protein CASSLAWGGDGYEQYF. This chain connects TRBV11-2 to TRBJ2-7; 7 bases match TRBD2. There are 16 residues in the CDR3. The V gene's germline CDR1 is SGHAT and CDR2 FQNNGV. With V trimmed by 1 base and J by 4 bases, 10 bases remained unmatched.

This chain joins TRBV25-1 and TRBJ2-1, with D perhaps matching TRBD2 (7 bases). The CDR3 extends over 15 amino acids. Germline values: CDR1 MGHDK, CDR2 SYGVNS. The V and J ends lost 5 bases and 8 bases respectively, with 19 bases between them. CDR3 in DNA: TGTGCCAGCAGTCCCGGGAGGCAGGGGCACTATGAGCAGTTCTTC. It codes for CASSPGRQGHYEQFF.

This sequence joins TRBV15 and TRBJ1-2, with TRBD1 matching 9 bases. J lost 8 bases, V lost 1 base, and 5 bases had no gene match. In germline, CDR1 is LNHNV, CDR2 YYDKDF (reference sequence). The CDR3 is 14 residues long. The CDR3: CATSRGQGVLGYTF. The DNA for the CDR3 is TGTGCCACCAGCAGAGGACAGGGGGTTTTAGGCTACACCTTC. Using reference TRBV15 and TRBJ1-2 for the parts outside the CDR3, the full variable domain is DAMVIQNPRYQVTQFGKPVTLSCSQTLNHNVMYWYQQKSSQAPKLLFHYYDKDFNNEADTPDNFQSRRPNTSFCFLDIRSPGLGDTAMYLCATSRGQGVLGYTFGSGTRLTVV.

The rearrangement joins TRBV15 to TRBJ2-7; perhaps TRBD1 as D (6 bases). V gave up 2 bases and J gave up 3 bases, with 8 bases separating them. The germline gives CDR1 LNHNV, CDR2 YYDKDF (reference sequence). This CDR3 contains 13 residues. The DNA for the CDR3 is TGTGCCACCAGCAGACTACAGGGCTACGAGCAGTACTTC. As protein: CATSRLQGYEQYF. The variable domain in full, completed from reference TRBV15 and TRBJ2-7, reads DAMVIQNPRYQVTQFGKPVTLSCSQTLNHNVMYWYQQKSSQAPKLLFHYYDKDFNNEADTPDNFQSRRPNTSFCFLDIRSPGLGDTAMYLCATSRLQGYEQYFGPGTRLTVT.

V gene TRBV19 combines with J gene TRBJ2-1, with a possible D match to TRBD2 (6 bases). The CDR3 length is 15 residues. Germline V gives CDR1 LNHDA, CDR2 SQIVND (reference sequence). V shed 2 bases and J shed 6 bases, with 14 bases lying between them. CDR3 sequence (DNA): TGTGCCAGTAGTATATCCGCCGGGACTCCCAATGAGCAGTTCTTC. As protein: CASSISAGTPNEQFF. The whole variable domain, remainder taken from reference TRBV19 and TRBJ2-1, is DGGITQSPKYLFRKEGQNVTLSCEQNLNHDAMYWYRQDPGQGLRLIYYSQIVNDFQKGDIAEGYSVSREKKESFPLTVTSAQKNPTAFYLCASSISAGTPNEQFFGPGTRLTVL.

The V call is TRBV7-8, the J call TRBJ2-1; perhaps TRBD1 as D (5 bases). This CDR3 comprises 16 residues. Germline V gives CDR1 SGHVS, CDR2 FQNEAQ. V gave up 5 bases and J gave up 10 bases, with 24 bases separating them. This CDR3 reads CASSPRVGQLVWEQFF. CDR3 nucleotide sequence: TGTGCCAGCAGCCCCAGGGTTGGGCAACTGGTCTGGGAGCAGTTCTTC.

V gene TRBV7-9 combines with J gene TRBJ1-3, with D hard to call. With 1 base removed from V and 2 bases from J, the gap between germline ends came to 9 bases. The CDR3 sequence is 15 residues long. Germline V lookup: CDR1 SEHNR, CDR2 FQNEAQ (reference sequence). DNA for the CDR3: TGTGCCAGCAGCTTAGAGCGGGCAGCTGGAAACACCATATATTTT. Its translation: CASSLERAAGNTIYF.

The V and J genes are TRBV6-6 and TRBJ2-3; 12 nucleotides match TRBD2. J lost 6 bases, V lost 11 bases, and 9 bases had no gene match. CDR1 is MNHNY, CDR2 SVGAGI, per germline (reference sequence). The CDR3 contains 14 residues. Here the CDR3 DNA reads TGTGCCTCAAATAGGCTAGCGGGGGGGGATACGCAGTATTTT. Translation: CASNRLAGGDTQYF.

The V and J genes are TRBV5-1 and TRBJ1-2; maybe TRBD1 (5 bases). This CDR3 is 15 amino acids long. V lost 4 bases, J lost 3 bases, and 16 bases lay in between. Germline V lookup: CDR1 SGHRS, CDR2 YFSETQ. The DNA for the CDR3 is TGCGCCAGCAGCCAAAACGGAGACAGCTACTATGGCTACACCTTC. Translated, it gives CASSQNGDSYYGYTF.

CDR3 bases: TGTGCCAGCAGTTTCTCCGCGGATACGCAGTATTTT. It yields the protein CASSFSADTQYF. This rearrangement joins TRBV28 to TRBJ2-3, with D unclear. Germline values: CDR1 MDHEN, CDR2 SYDVKM. V lost 3 bases to trimming and J lost 6 bases, with 7 bases between them. The CDR3 is 12 residues long.

The V gene is TRBV13, the J gene TRBJ2-7; TRBD1 matches 9 bases. V trimming: 0 bases; J trimming: 4 bases; junction bases outside the gene matches: 7. Germline-derived CDR1 and CDR2 are PRHDT and FYEKMQ (reference sequence). This CDR3 has 16 amino acids. This CDR3 is CASSLGAGTGLYEQYF. The CDR3 DNA reads as TGTGCCAGCAGCTTAGGTGCCGGGACAGGGCTATACGAGCAGTACTTC.

The V and J genes are TRBV7-9 and TRBJ1-2; D unresolved. The V gene lost 1 base and the J gene lost 12 bases, with 18 bases spanning the gap. This CDR3 region has 14 residues. The germline CDR1 and CDR2 sequences are SEHNR and FQNEAQ (reference sequence). The CDR3 region has the DNA TGTGCCAGCAGCTTAGGAGGGTCCGTGGAGGGCAACACCTTC. This codes for CASSLGGSVEGNTF.

The CDR3 bases are TGTGCCAGCAGCACCCCAGGGAGGGTGGACAATGAGCAGTTCTTC. It yields the protein CASSTPGRVDNEQFF. This chain links TRBV9 with TRBJ2-1; TRBD2 aligns across 7 bases. V gave up 4 bases and J gave up 5 bases; unmatched junction bases: 9. CDR3 length: 15 amino acids. CDR1 and CDR2 from the germline V gene are SGDLS and YYNGEE.

The chain has TRBV5-6 and TRBJ2-7; 7 positions match TRBD1. Germline lookup yields CDR1 SGHDT and CDR2 YYEEEE. J was trimmed by 7 bases and V by 2 bases; bases with no gene match: 9. This CDR3 region has 14 residues. CDR3: CASSLTGQIDEQYF. CDR3 DNA sequence: TGTGCCAGCAGCTTAACGGGACAGATAGATGAGCAGTACTTC.

This sequence joins TRBV6-8 and TRBJ2-5; 8 bases map to TRBD1. The end of the DNA aligns better with TRBJ2-7, so the J call may be wrong. Germline assignment: CDR1 MNHGY and CDR2 SAAAGT. The CDR3 has 13 residues. This CDR3 is CASIRQGSYEQYF. The CDR3 DNA sequence: TGTGCCAGCATAAGACAGGGGAGCTACGAGCAGTACTTC.